Listed here is a single TCR beta chain. The data derive from a study of blood T cell repertoires in COVID-19. Sequencing was performed with immunoSEQ multiplex PCR; in TCRdb, only in-frame clones are kept and a portion is missing. The sample yields roughly 220,000 clones, 84% seen once. Clinical histories supplied by participants themselves formed the basis of cohort assignment. CDR1 and CDR2 from the germline V gene are SGHTA and FQGNSA. This CDR3 is 15 amino acids long. V dropped 3 bases and J dropped 1 base, with 10 bases sitting between them. The V call is TRBV7-2, the J call TRBJ2-1, with D possibly TRBD2 on 7 matching bases. This clonotype originated in a woman in her thirties or forties who had recovered from COVID-19. Sequenced material: PBMCs or T cells enriched from blood (not recorded which). The CDR3 DNA is TGTGCCAGCAGCTTCGGGGGGCCTTCCTACAATGAGCAGTTCTTC. Amino acid sequence: CASSFGGPSYNEQFF.